A selection of T cell receptor beta chains follows, all from one sample in a study of blood T cell repertoires in COVID-19. The repertoire was sequenced with immunoSEQ multiplex PCR; TCRdb's copy has only in-frame clones and lacks some. This sample has approximately 65,000 clones, with about four fifths found just once. Sequenced: PBMCs or T cells enriched from blood (not recorded which). The source is a woman aged 40 to 50 with acute COVID-19. The CDR3 runs from the conserved cysteine through the conserved F or W. The D gene is left open where the match is weak. Clone size appears in some rows only: once, few, many, or a class for an expanded clone.

j_call: TRBJ2-7; v_call: TRBV20-1; d_call: -; clone_size: once; cdr3_aa: CSASLLSLRGTYEQYF; cdr3_nt: TGCAGTGCTAGTCTATTATCCCTGCGCGGAACTTACGAGCAGTACTTC
j_call: TRBJ2-1; v_call: TRBV6-5; d_call: -; clone_size: -; cdr3_aa: CASGTTYNEQFF; cdr3_nt: TGTGCCAGCGGGACAACCTACAATGAGCAGTTCTTC
j_call: TRBJ2-6; v_call: TRBV24-1; d_call: -; clone_size: -; cdr3_aa: CATGTIGANVLTF; cdr3_nt: TGTGCCACCGGTACTATTGGGGCCAACGTCCTGACTTTC
j_call: TRBJ1-5; v_call: TRBV19; d_call: TRBD1; clone_size: -; cdr3_aa: CASPHDREDSNQPQHF; cdr3_nt: TGTGCCAGCCCCCACGACAGGGAGGATAGCAATCAGCCCCAGCATTTT
j_call: TRBJ1-1; v_call: TRBV6-5; d_call: -; clone_size: -; cdr3_aa: CASSSTGLNTEAFF; cdr3_nt: TGTGCCAGCAGTTCAACAGGCCTCAACACTGAAGCTTTCTTT
j_call: TRBJ2-2; v_call: TRBV11-3; d_call: -; clone_size: -; cdr3_aa: CASSLGRANTGELFF; cdr3_nt: TGTGCCAGCAGCTTAGGCAGGGCGAACACCGGGGAGCTGTTTTTT
j_call: TRBJ1-1; v_call: TRBV9; d_call: -; clone_size: -; cdr3_aa: CASSPQGRDTEAFF; cdr3_nt: TGTGCCAGCAGCCCCCAGGGTAGGGACACTGAAGCTTTCTTT
j_call: TRBJ2-2; v_call: TRBV19; d_call: TRBD1; clone_size: -; cdr3_aa: CASIPRQGGSGELFF; cdr3_nt: TGTGCCAGTATTCCCCGACAGGGTGGTTCCGGGGAGCTGTTTTTT
j_call: TRBJ1-4; v_call: TRBV11-2; d_call: -; clone_size: -; cdr3_aa: CASSLLGNREEKLFF; cdr3_nt: TGTGCCAGCAGCTTACTCGGCAACAGGGAGGAAAAACTGTTTTTT
j_call: TRBJ2-6; v_call: TRBV10-2; d_call: TRBD2; clone_size: -; cdr3_aa: CASKRGGRAAGANVLTF; cdr3_nt: TGCGCCAGCAAGCGGGGGGGCCGTGCAGCTGGGGCCAACGTCCTGACTTTC
j_call: TRBJ2-2; v_call: TRBV11-2; d_call: TRBD1; clone_size: once; cdr3_aa: CASSLRGTGFGTGELFF; cdr3_nt: TGTGCCAGCAGCTTAAGGGGGACAGGGTTCGGCACCGGGGAGCTGTTTTTT
j_call: TRBJ2-7; v_call: TRBV29-1; d_call: -; clone_size: -; cdr3_aa: CSVGGTDEQYF; cdr3_nt: TGCAGCGTTGGCGGGACCGACGAGCAGTACTTC
j_call: TRBJ1-5; v_call: TRBV5-5; d_call: -; clone_size: -; cdr3_aa: CASSRSGLGNQPQHF; cdr3_nt: TGTGCCAGCAGCCGCTCGGGGTTGGGCAATCAGCCCCAGCATTTT
j_call: TRBJ2-1; v_call: TRBV29-1; d_call: -; clone_size: -; cdr3_aa: CSFFSPGSYNEQFF; cdr3_nt: TGCAGCTTCTTTTCTCCGGGATCCTACAATGAGCAGTTCTTC
j_call: TRBJ1-2; v_call: TRBV10-3; d_call: TRBD1; clone_size: few; cdr3_aa: CATGQGGYTF; cdr3_nt: TGTGCCACCGGACAGGGAGGCTACACCTTC
j_call: TRBJ1-1; v_call: TRBV19; d_call: -; clone_size: -; cdr3_aa: CASSGPGKMNTEAFF; cdr3_nt: TGTGCCAGTAGTGGTCCGGGGAAAATGAACACTGAAGCTTTCTTT
j_call: TRBJ1-2; v_call: TRBV3-1/TRBV3-2; d_call: -; clone_size: few; cdr3_aa: CASSQRRVYGYTF; cdr3_nt: TGTGCCAGCAGCCAGCGCAGGGTCTATGGCTACACCTTC
j_call: TRBJ2-5; v_call: TRBV12-3/TRBV12-4; d_call: -; clone_size: -; cdr3_aa: CASSTTRFETQYF; cdr3_nt: TGTGCCAGCAGCACGACTAGATTTGAGACCCAGTACTTC
j_call: TRBJ1-1; v_call: TRBV5-1; d_call: -; clone_size: -; cdr3_aa: CASSLAVGGRGTEAFF; cdr3_nt: TGCGCCAGCAGCTTGGCGGTGGGGGGGCGCGGCACTGAAGCTTTCTTT
j_call: TRBJ2-3; v_call: TRBV18; d_call: TRBD2; clone_size: -; cdr3_aa: CASSQVLAGESDTQYF; cdr3_nt: TGTGCCAGCTCACAAGTGCTAGCGGGAGAGTCAGATACGCAGTATTTT
j_call: TRBJ1-2; v_call: TRBV7-3; d_call: -; clone_size: -; cdr3_aa: CASSPTGAHHGYTF; cdr3_nt: TGTGCCAGCAGCCCGACCGGAGCTCATCATGGCTACACCTTC
j_call: TRBJ1-2; v_call: TRBV12-2; d_call: -; clone_size: once; cdr3_aa: CASRLDPRDRGYTF; cdr3_nt: TGTGCAAGTCGCTTAGATCCCAGGGATCGTGGCTACACCTTC
j_call: TRBJ2-7; v_call: TRBV14; d_call: -; clone_size: few; cdr3_aa: CASSQAYPGMGEQYF; cdr3_nt: TGTGCCAGCAGCCAAGCGTATCCGGGGATGGGCGAGCAGTACTTC
j_call: TRBJ1-4; v_call: TRBV14; d_call: -; clone_size: -; cdr3_aa: CASSQGTGNWANEKLFF; cdr3_nt: TGTGCCAGCAGCCAAGGAACAGGGAACTGGGCTAATGAAAAACTGTTTTTT
j_call: TRBJ2-7; v_call: TRBV4-1; d_call: TRBD1; clone_size: -; cdr3_aa: CASGGWGTGPHEQYF; cdr3_nt: TGCGCCAGCGGGGGGTGGGGGACAGGGCCCCACGAGCAGTACTTC
j_call: TRBJ2-5; v_call: TRBV19; d_call: TRBD2; clone_size: -; cdr3_aa: CASSSGGGFQETQYF; cdr3_nt: TGTGCCAGTAGTAGCGGCGGGGGGTTCCAAGAGACCCAGTACTTC
j_call: TRBJ2-1; v_call: TRBV9; d_call: -; clone_size: -; cdr3_aa: CASSVGSGARNNEQFF; cdr3_nt: TGTGCCAGCAGCGTAGGCTCTGGAGCTCGAAACAATGAGCAGTTCTTC
j_call: TRBJ1-4; v_call: TRBV24-1; d_call: TRBD1; clone_size: -; cdr3_aa: CATSATEPGQGAKLFF; cdr3_nt: TGTGCCACCAGTGCGACGGAACCGGGACAGGGGGCAAAACTGTTTTTT
j_call: TRBJ1-4; v_call: TRBV19; d_call: TRBD1; clone_size: -; cdr3_aa: CASSISRDRPNEKLFF; cdr3_nt: TGTGCCAGTAGTATCTCCAGGGACAGGCCTAATGAAAAACTGTTTTTT